This note documents a single T cell receptor (beta chain) sequence. The antigen is unknown. This entry comes from a study of OX40 agonist ivuxolimab in advanced cancers. On the study more broadly: An agonistic anti-OX40 (CD134) antibody, ivuxolimab, was used to treat the patients.

Broader study findings: CD8+ T cells averaged more expanded clones than CD4+.

With autoimmune disease history or systemic immunosuppression, patients were excluded. Measured with immunoSEQ multiplex PCR; TCRdb has only the in-frame clones, and not every one. The profile shows 98,000 or so clones, around 90% of them singletons. CDR3 length equals 14 residues. V was trimmed by 8 bases and J by 1 base, leaving 14 bases between them. Per germline, CDR1 SGHTA and CDR2 FQGNSA. The rearrangement uses TRBV7-2 and TRBJ1-1; no firm D call. The material sequenced was CD4+ or CD8+ T cells sorted from blood, taken in a trial of the OX40 agonist ivuxolimab. The sequence was obtained from an adult with an advanced solid tumor such as melanoma, head and neck, liver or kidney cancer. The chain's CDR3 is CASASWEGNTEAFF. Here the CDR3 DNA reads TGTGCCAGCGCTAGCTGGGAGGGGAACACTGAAGCTTTCTTT.